This is a list of T cell receptor beta chains from one sample in a study of shared clonotypes between healthy human individuals. The method was immunoSEQ multiplex PCR; TCRdb's version includes in-frame clones alone and lacks a portion of them. The sample has about 1,500,000 clones, around 97% seen once. Sequencing input: naive CD4+ T cells sorted from blood. These receptors came from a man aged 30 to 39 in good health. CDR3s leave out the opening cysteine and the closing phenylalanine or tryptophan.

TRBJ2-7,TRBV5-1,ASSLAVDSVFSEQY
TRBJ1-2,TRBV4-1,ASSRGRSYGYT
TRBJ1-1,TRBV15,ATSRDLGQNTEAF
TRBJ2-3,TRBV2,ASGLAGGGDTQY
TRBJ2-3,TRBV14,ASRPGTSVGTDTQY
TRBJ2-7,TRBV5-1,ASSLSPSLSYEQY
TRBJ1-1,TRBV6-5,ASSYSTDTEAF
TRBJ1-2,TRBV27,ASSLSNLRGEPNGYT
TRBJ1-4,TRBV11-3,ASSQPGQREEKLF
TRBJ2-5,TRBV18,ASSARTDQETQY
TRBJ2-3,TRBV5-4,ASSLAGGWDTQY
TRBJ2-7,TRBV28,ASSLFLRDRDYEQY
TRBJ1-1,TRBV18,ASSGSENTEAF
TRBJ2-1,TRBV28,ASTPGNEQF
TRBJ1-2,TRBV2,ASSTRSSGDYGYT
TRBJ2-7,TRBV28,ASRGVSYEQY
TRBJ1-1,TRBV14,ASSLAGWNTEAF
TRBJ2-5,TRBV19,ASSNPGTQY
TRBJ1-5,TRBV28,ASSPTRGLSNSNQPQH
TRBJ2-6,TRBV19,ASKETSGANVLT
TRBJ2-7,TRBV11-2,ASTPLAGAYEQY
TRBJ1-3,TRBV2,ASSVRSSGNTIY
TRBJ2-1,TRBV6-4,ASSAWTSGRLNEQF
TRBJ2-7,TRBV5-1,ASSLVAGSVEQY
TRBJ2-5,TRBV6-6,ASSDPGTGGETQY
TRBJ1-2,TRBV6-1,ASSGHALMGGYT
TRBJ2-7,TRBV5-1,ASSSQDSSEQY
TRBJ2-1,TRBV18,ASSPGTGYNEQF
TRBJ2-3,TRBV5-4,ASSLAPSSSTDTQY
TRBJ2-4,TRBV7-3,ASSLTHRDIQY
TRBJ1-5,TRBV6-5,ASRQGNQPQH
TRBJ2-2,TRBV2,ASSDIYRELF
TRBJ1-5,TRBV5-6,ASTLGNQPQH
TRBJ2-7,TRBV5-5,ASSLAPYEQY
TRBJ2-3,TRBV5-1,ASSSLAGPFPDTQY
TRBJ1-3,TRBV5-1,ASSLGLLENTIY
TRBJ2-5,TRBV5-1,ASSLDWGSETQY
TRBJ2-5,TRBV6-1,ASTLSLRETQY
TRBJ2-1,TRBV5-4,ASSSQTDRMAEQF
TRBJ1-5,TRBV7-7,ASSLDRDQPQH
TRBJ2-7,TRBV7-9,ASSLAGQSYEQY
TRBJ2-1,TRBV5-1,ASKLAGSNEQF
TRBJ2-3,TRBV7-8,ASSLVQPADTQY
TRBJ2-2,TRBV5-6,ASSSDRTGANTGELF
TRBJ1-1,TRBV2,ASSDWGQGGEAF
TRBJ2-5,TRBV29-1,SAGGDHQETQY
TRBJ2-7,TRBV14,ASSQRRLAGGDEQY
TRBJ2-2,TRBV5-4,ASSSPSGLAGVGNTGELF
TRBJ2-7,TRBV6-1,ASNGLPEQY
TRBJ1-4,TRBV7-9,ASSRGVSRLEKLF
TRBJ2-1,TRBV6-1,ASSEEGLVSYNEQF
TRBJ2-1,TRBV10-1,ASTPLVGDEQF
TRBJ1-1,TRBV10-1,ASSESIEGAEAF
TRBJ1-4,TRBV7-9,ASSLRGEKLF
TRBJ2-7,TRBV5-6,ASSLSSGRDSEQY
TRBJ2-7,TRBV28,ASRLGTSGSYEQY